The next 25 T cell receptor beta chains were all read from a single sample in a study of blood T cell repertoires in COVID-19. Generated by immunoSEQ multiplex PCR, the TCRdb table keeps only in-frame clones and is missing some. This sample has some 2,000 clones, with about 75% found just once. Sequenced sample: peripheral blood. These receptors all come from a man aged 65 to 85 with active COVID-19.

This rearrangement joins TRBV7-9 to TRBJ2-5; possible D gene TRBD1, 5 bases. The CDR3 totals 14 residues. Germline CDR1 and CDR2: SEHNR and FQNEAQ (reference sequence). V shed 6 bases and J shed 0 bases, with 11 bases lying between them. This CDR3 is CASSRRQNQETQYF. The CDR3 DNA sequence: TGTGCCAGCAGTCGTCGACAGAACCAAGAGACCCAGTACTTC.

The gene calls are TRBV18 and TRBJ2-5; D possibly corresponds to TRBD2 (5 bases). Germline V gene data show CDR1 as KGHSH and CDR2 as LQKENI. V gave up 3 bases and J gave up 5 bases, with 16 bases separating them. The length of the CDR3 is 15 residues. CDR3 amino acids: CASSPAGLGGETQYF. In DNA, the CDR3 is TGTGCCAGCTCACCCGCAGGTCTAGGCGGGGAGACCCAGTACTTC.

The gene calls are TRBV27 and TRBJ2-7; 12 bases agree with TRBD2. Trimming cost V 4 bases and J 4 bases; bases outside gene matches: 5. The germline V gene encodes CDR1 MNHEY and CDR2 SMNVEV (reference sequence). This CDR3 has 15 residues. The CDR3 coding sequence is TGTGCCAGCAGTTCCCTGGGACTAGCGGGTTACGAGCAGTACTTC. Its protein is CASSSLGLAGYEQYF.

In its sample, this clone was seen a few times. The chain uses TRBV6-6 and TRBJ1-2; 7 bases agree with TRBD1. This CDR3 comprises 14 residues. The germline gives CDR1 MNHNY, CDR2 SVGAGI (reference sequence). V lost 6 bases to trimming and J lost 1 base; unmatched junction nucleotides: 5. CDR3 DNA sequence: TGTGCCAGCAGGTCCGGGACAGATAACTATGGCTACACCTTC. It is translated as CASRSGTDNYGYTF.

By its share, this clone is large. V usage is TRBV19 and J usage is TRBJ1-2; D possibly corresponds to TRBD1 (5 bases). The ends were cut back, 1 base at V and 8 bases at J, with 11 bases in the middle. CDR1 is LNHDA, CDR2 SQIVND, per germline (reference sequence). This CDR3 contains 13 residues. The chain's CDR3 is CASSIVQGEGYTF. The DNA for the CDR3 is TGTGCCAGTAGTATAGTTCAGGGTGAGGGCTACACCTTC.

CDR3 protein: CASSEGGWLGQPQHF. CDR3 DNA sequence: TGTGCCAGCAGTGAGGGAGGGTGGCTAGGTCAGCCCCAGCATTTT. The rearrangement links TRBV6-1 to TRBJ1-5; no firm D call. With 3 bases removed from V and 6 bases from J, the gap between germline ends came to 15 bases. This CDR3 is built from 15 residues. Germline V gene lookup returns CDR1 MNHNS and CDR2 SASEGT.

CDR3 nucleotide sequence: TGTGCCAGCAGCTCGTACCAAGAGACCCAGTACTTC. Its protein product is CASSSYQETQYF. This chain joins TRBV11-2 and TRBJ2-5; D call uncertain. CDR3 length equals 12 residues. Trimming removed 4 bases from V and 0 bases from J, with 3 bases in between. CDR1 and CDR2 (germline): SGHAT, FQNNGV. The full variable domain, completed using reference TRBV11-2 and TRBJ2-5, is EAGVAQSPRYKIIEKRQSVAFWCNPISGHATLYWYQQILGQGPKLLIQFQNNGVVDDSQLPKDRFSAERLKGVDSTLKIQPAKLEDSAVYLCASSSYQETQYFGPGTRLLVL.

The rearrangement links TRBV18 to TRBJ1-1, with TRBD1 matching over 7 bases. The ends lost 6 bases at V and 4 bases at J; junction bases unmatched: 8. Germline V gives CDR1 KGHSH, CDR2 LQKENI. The CDR3 spans 14 residues. The CDR3 loop reads CASSPGQIGTEAFF. In DNA form, the CDR3 reads TGTGCCAGCTCCCCGGGACAGATAGGCACTGAAGCTTTCTTT.

The chain recombines TRBV27 with TRBJ1-2; D is perhaps TRBD1 (6 bases). V dropped 4 bases and J dropped 6 bases, with 12 bases sitting between them. The length of the CDR3 is 13 residues. Per germline, CDR1 MNHEY and CDR2 SMNVEV (reference sequence). CDR3 protein: CASSSGDTHGYTF. The CDR3, as DNA: TGTGCCAGCAGTTCAGGGGACACCCATGGCTACACCTTC.

V gene TRBV5-5 combines with J gene TRBJ1-1, with D tentatively TRBD1 (5 bases). The V gene's germline CDR1 is SGHKS and CDR2 YYEKEE (reference sequence). The V gene lost 6 bases and the J gene lost 1 base, with 22 bases spanning the gap. This CDR3 region has 17 residues. CDR3 sequence reads: CASTLLPSSGANTEAFF. CDR3 nucleotide sequence: TGTGCCAGCACCCTTCTCCCCTCCAGCGGGGCGAACACTGAAGCTTTCTTT.

V and J are TRBV4-3 and TRBJ2-7, with a weak D call TRBD1 (6 bases). Germline-derived CDR1 and CDR2 are LGHNA and YSLEER. The CDR3 has 15 residues. V lost 4 bases, J lost 1 base, and 14 bases lay in between. Here the CDR3 DNA reads TGCGCCAGCAGCCCGGGGACACCACAATCCTACGAGCAGTACTTC. Its protein product is CASSPGTPQSYEQYF.

This chain joins TRBV7-2 and TRBJ1-1; D is uncertain. V lost 3 bases and J 3 bases, leaving 11 bases between the germline ends. This CDR3 is built from 14 residues. Germline CDR1 and CDR2: SGHTA and FQGNSA. CDR3 sequence reads: CASSLDGGYTEAFF. The CDR3 bases are TGTGCCAGCAGCTTGGACGGAGGGTACACTGAAGCTTTCTTT.

A single count supports this clone. This sequence joins TRBV2 and TRBJ1-3, with D possibly being TRBD1 (5 bases). This CDR3 has 15 residues. The germline V gene encodes CDR1 SNHLY and CDR2 FYNNEI. Trimming pared 6 bases from V and 0 bases from J, leaving 12 bases between. The CDR3 reads CASRGDRFSGNTIYF. Written as DNA, the CDR3 is TGTGCCAGCAGAGGCGACAGATTCTCTGGAAACACCATATATTTT.

This clone has just one count. The chain joins TRBV7-2 to TRBJ2-1, with a tentative D call TRBD1 (5 bases). Between the trimmed V and J ends, which lost 1 base and 8 bases, there was a span of 6 bases. Germline V gives CDR1 SGHTA, CDR2 FQGNSA. CDR3 length: 12 residues. CDR3 amino acids: CASSLEGDEQFF. As DNA, the CDR3 is TGTGCCAGCAGCTTAGAAGGGGATGAGCAGTTCTTC.

The rearrangement uses TRBV20-1 and TRBJ2-1; 8 positions match TRBD2. Germline V lookup: CDR1 DFQATT, CDR2 SNEGSKA (reference sequence). The trim removed 3 bases at V and 5 bases at J, leaving 12 bases unmatched. There are 16 residues in the CDR3. The CDR3 sequence is CSASFPISGTDNEQFF. CDR3 coding DNA: TGCAGTGCTAGTTTCCCGATTAGCGGGACCGACAATGAGCAGTTCTTC.

The chain has TRBV6-6 and TRBJ2-7, with D possibly TRBD2 on 6 matching bases. The CDR3 length is 15 residues. Germline CDR1 reads MNHNY; CDR2 reads SVGAGI (reference sequence). The V end was cut by 6 bases, the J end by 6 bases, with 21 bases between. This CDR3 reads CASSPNGDSFPEQYF. CDR3 coding DNA: TGTGCCAGCAGCCCCAACGGGGACTCCTTCCCCGAGCAGTACTTC.

The rearrangement links TRBV7-9 to TRBJ1-1, with D tentatively TRBD1 (5 bases). The CDR3 is made up of 14 amino acids. Between the trimmed V and J ends, which lost 1 base and 1 base, there was a span of 7 bases. Germline V gene lookup returns CDR1 SEHNR and CDR2 FQNEAQ (reference sequence). For the CDR3, the DNA is TGTGCCAGCAGCTTAGTGCAGGGGAACACTGAAGCTTTCTTT. Residues: CASSLVQGNTEAFF.

This clone ranks as large. This sample also contains other DNA sequences that code for the same CDR3. This chain links TRBV19 with TRBJ1-1; D is uncertain. CDR3 length: 11 amino acids. Germline CDR1 and CDR2: LNHDA and SQIVND (reference sequence). Deletions cut 10 bases from V and 0 bases from J, with 6 bases between. The CDR3: CATRLNTEAFF. CDR3 in DNA: TGTGCCACCAGGTTGAACACTGAAGCTTTCTTT.

This sequence joins TRBV4-1 and TRBJ1-2; perhaps TRBD1 as D (5 bases). CDR1 and CDR2 from the germline V gene are MGHRA and YSYEKL. CDR3 length: 15 amino acids. V lost 5 bases and J lost 5, with 18 bases in between. CDR3 DNA sequence: TGCGCCAGCAGCTCAATCTCCGGGGGAGGTTATGGCTACACCTTC. Translating gives CASSSISGGGYGYTF.

The rearrangement joins TRBV5-5 to TRBJ1-3; D is unclear. Trimming left V 4 bases short and J 1 base short, with 18 bases between. There are 17 residues in the CDR3. Germline lookup yields CDR1 SGHKS and CDR2 YYEKEE (reference sequence). Written as DNA, the CDR3 is TGTGCCAGCAGCCTAGGCGCCATACCCCAATCTGGAAACACCATATATTTT. Translated, it gives CASSLGAIPQSGNTIYF.

Of note for this clone: A junction boundary mismatches the germline segment, possibly from a read error. The chain couples TRBV6-5 to TRBJ1-2; TRBD1 is a possible D gene (5 bases). The CDR3 extends over 13 amino acids. Germline V CDR1 and CDR2: MNHEY, SVGAGI. CDR3 residues: CASSQGEGYDYTF. CDR3 bases: TGTGCCAGCAGCCAAGGGGAGGGGTATGACTACACCTTC.

The chain employs TRBV7-5 and TRBJ1-1; no DNA check was done on the table's D call, TRBD1. TRBV7-5 is a recognized pseudogene. The CDR3 runs to 16 residues. CDR3 nucleotides: TGTGTCAGAAGCCGTGGACAGGGGGCCTTGAACACTGAAGCTTTCTTT. The encoded protein is CVRSRGQGALNTEAFF.

The V call is TRBV5-1, the J call TRBJ1-6; 9 bases align to TRBD1. The CDR3 length is 16 residues. V trimming: 4 bases; J trimming: 7 bases; junction bases outside the gene matches: 9. CDR1 and CDR2 (germline): SGHRS, YFSETQ. In DNA form, the CDR3 reads TGCGCCAGCAGCGTAGCGGGACAGGGCAACAATTCACCCCTCCACTTT. Translating it yields CASSVAGQGNNSPLHF.

This clone has just a few counts. The chain recombines TRBV7-3 with TRBJ2-2; 11 bases line up with TRBD1. The germline CDR1 and CDR2 sequences are SGHTA and FQGTGA. V lost 4 bases, J lost 7 bases, and 5 bases stayed unmatched. The CDR3 totals 15 residues. The CDR3 coding sequence is TGTGCCAGCAGCTGGGGACAGGGGGAAGGCGGGGAGCTGTTTTTT. Amino acid sequence: CASSWGQGEGGELFF.

The chain recombines TRBV7-9 with TRBJ2-2, with 7 bases lining up with TRBD1. The CDR3 length is 15 residues. Losses at the gene ends were 5 bases for V and 8 bases for J; bases not matched to a gene: 11. CDR1 and CDR2 from the germline V gene are SEHNR and FQNEAQ (reference sequence). This chain's CDR3 is CASSHPDRAYGELFF. In DNA, the CDR3 is TGTGCCAGCAGCCACCCAGACAGGGCATATGGGGAGCTGTTTTTT.